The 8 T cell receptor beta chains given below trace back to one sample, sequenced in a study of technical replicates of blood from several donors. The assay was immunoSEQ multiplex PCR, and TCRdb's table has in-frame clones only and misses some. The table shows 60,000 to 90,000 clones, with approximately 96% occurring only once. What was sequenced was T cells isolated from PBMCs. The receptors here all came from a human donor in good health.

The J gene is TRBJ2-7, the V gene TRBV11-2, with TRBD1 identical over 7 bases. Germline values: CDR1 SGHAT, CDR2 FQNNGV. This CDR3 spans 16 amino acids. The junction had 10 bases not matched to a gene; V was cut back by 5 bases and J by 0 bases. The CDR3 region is CASSPIGGQSSYEQYF. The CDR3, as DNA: TGTGCCAGCAGCCCAATAGGGGGACAGAGCTCCTACGAGCAGTACTTC.

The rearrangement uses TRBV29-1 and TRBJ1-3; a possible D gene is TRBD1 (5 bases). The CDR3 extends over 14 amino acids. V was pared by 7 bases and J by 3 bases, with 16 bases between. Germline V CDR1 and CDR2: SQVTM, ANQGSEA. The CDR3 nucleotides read TGCAGCGCGACAGCCACGAACCTTGGAAACACCATATATTTT. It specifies CSATATNLGNTIYF.

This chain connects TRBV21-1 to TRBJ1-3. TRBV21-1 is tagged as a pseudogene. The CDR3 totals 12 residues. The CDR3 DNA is TGTGCCAGCAGCTCTTATGGAAACACCATATATTTT. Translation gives CASSSYGNTIYF.

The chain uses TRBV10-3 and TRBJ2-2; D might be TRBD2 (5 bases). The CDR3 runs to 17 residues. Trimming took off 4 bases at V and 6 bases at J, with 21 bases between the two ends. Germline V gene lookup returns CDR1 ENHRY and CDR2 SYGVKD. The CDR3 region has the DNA TGTGCCATCAGTGCGGCGGGTAGGATTGTCCCTTCCGGGGAGCTGTTTTTT. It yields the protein CAISAAGRIVPSGELFF.

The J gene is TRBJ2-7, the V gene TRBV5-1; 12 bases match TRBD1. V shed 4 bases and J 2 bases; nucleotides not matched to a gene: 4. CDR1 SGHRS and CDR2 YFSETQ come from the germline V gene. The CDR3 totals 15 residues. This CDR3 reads CASSRGTGGPYEQYF. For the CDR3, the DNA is TGCGCCAGCAGCCGTGGGACAGGGGGCCCCTACGAGCAGTACTTC.

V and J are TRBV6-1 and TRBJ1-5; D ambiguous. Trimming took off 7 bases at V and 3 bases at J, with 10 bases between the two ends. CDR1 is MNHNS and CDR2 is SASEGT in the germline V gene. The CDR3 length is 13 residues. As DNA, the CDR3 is TGTGCCAGCATGCGGGTCGTCAATCAGCCCCAGCATTTT. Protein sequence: CASMRVVNQPQHF.

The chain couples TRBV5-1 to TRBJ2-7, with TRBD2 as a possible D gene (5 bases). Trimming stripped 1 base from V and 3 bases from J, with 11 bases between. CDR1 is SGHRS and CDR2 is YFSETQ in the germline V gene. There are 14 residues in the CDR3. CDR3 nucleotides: TGCGCCAGCAGCTTGTCGTTCGGGGACTACGAGCAGTACTTC. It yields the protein CASSLSFGDYEQYF.

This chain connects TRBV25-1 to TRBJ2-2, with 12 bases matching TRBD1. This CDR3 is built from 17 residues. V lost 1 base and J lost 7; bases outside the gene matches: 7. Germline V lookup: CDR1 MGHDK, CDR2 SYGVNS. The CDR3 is CASSESTGTGGSGELFF. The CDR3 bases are TGTGCCAGCAGTGAATCCACCGGGACAGGGGGCAGCGGGGAGCTGTTTTTT.